This T cell receptor (beta chain) stems from a study of blood T cell repertoires in COVID-19. Across the whole study: Acute and convalescent COVID-19 samples came from the United States, Italy and Spain. Nucleic acid was either cDNA or gDNA, and it came from T cells, B-cell-depleted T cells, or PBMCs.

The length of the CDR3 is 17 residues. Germline V gene sequence: CDR1 SGHTA, CDR2 FQGNSA. V was pared by 0 bases and J by 0 bases, with 12 bases between. Original processing notes: Estimated nucleated cell counts came from reference gene primer amplification. Here immunoSEQ multiplex PCR was the method, and the copy in TCRdb shows in-frame clones only, minus some. D and trimming were read from the DNA, whereas the V and J calls and clone size are those reported in that table. In the table there are 150,000 to 200,000 clones, 85% of which are singletons. V and J are TRBV7-2 and TRBJ1-5; D not certain. The sequence derives from a human donor with acute or convalescent COVID-19. The donor label of this sample is uncertain. Input material: peripheral blood. CDR3 coding DNA: TGTGCCAGCAGCTTAGCGGTGGGCATGAATAGCAATCAGCCCCAGCATTTT. Its translation: CASSLAVGMNSNQPQHF.